This T cell receptor beta chain was profiled in a study of identical twins. Study findings and constraints: Excess twin sharing in beta out-of-frame sequences was weaker.

There are 14 residues in the CDR3. Germline V gene sequence: CDR1 SSHAT, CDR2 FNYEAQ (reference sequence). The V segment lost 5 bases and the J segment 5 bases; nucleotides outside the gene matches: 5. This clonotype was counted only a few times. Its antigen is still unknown. TCRdb processed the 5' RACE reads anew with MiXCR; each CDR3 protein has one entry. The sample has around 960,000 distinct CDR3 sequences, approximately 13% seen once; the top ten hold around 1.6%. These sequences were also reported in another study, on yellow fever vaccine responses in identical twins.

This receptor was obtained from a woman younger than 30 in good health. The chain has TRBV7-7 and TRBJ2-1, with 8 bases matching TRBD1. Sequencing was carried out using PBMCs. CDR3 loop: CASSARTGNNEQFF. The CDR3 DNA reads as TGTGCCAGCAGCGCCCGGACAGGGAACAATGAGCAGTTCTTC. Combining the CDR3 with reference TRBV7-7 and TRBJ2-1 gives the whole variable domain GAGVSQSPRYKVTKRGQDVTLRCDPISSHATLYWYQQALGQGPEFLTYFNYEAQPDKSGLPSDRFSAERPEGSISTLTIQRTEQRDSAMYRCASSARTGNNEQFFGPGTRLTVL.